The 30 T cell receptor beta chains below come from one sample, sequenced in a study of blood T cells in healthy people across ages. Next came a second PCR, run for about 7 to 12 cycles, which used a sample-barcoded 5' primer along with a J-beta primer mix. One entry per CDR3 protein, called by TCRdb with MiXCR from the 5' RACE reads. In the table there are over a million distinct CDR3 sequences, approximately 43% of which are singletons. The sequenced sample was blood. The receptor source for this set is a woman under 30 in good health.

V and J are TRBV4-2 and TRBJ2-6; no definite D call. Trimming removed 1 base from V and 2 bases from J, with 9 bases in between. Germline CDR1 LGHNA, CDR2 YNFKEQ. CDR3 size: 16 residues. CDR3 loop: CASSQGVGAGANVLTF. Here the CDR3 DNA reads TGTGCCAGCAGCCAAGGGGTTGGGGCTGGGGCCAACGTCCTGACTTTC.

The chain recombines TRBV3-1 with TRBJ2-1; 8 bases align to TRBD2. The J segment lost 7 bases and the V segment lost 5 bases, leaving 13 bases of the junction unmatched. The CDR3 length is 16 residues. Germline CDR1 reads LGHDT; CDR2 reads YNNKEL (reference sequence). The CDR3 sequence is CASSDPRGGAGNEQFF. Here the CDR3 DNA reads TGTGCCAGCAGCGATCCTCGGGGGGGCGCTGGGAATGAGCAGTTCTTC.

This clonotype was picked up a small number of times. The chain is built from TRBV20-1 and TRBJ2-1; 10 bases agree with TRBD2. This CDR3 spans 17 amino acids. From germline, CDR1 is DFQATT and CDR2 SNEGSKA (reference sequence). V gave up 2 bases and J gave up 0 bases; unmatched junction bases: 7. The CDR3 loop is CSARSSGGLSSYNEQFF. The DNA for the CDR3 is TGCAGTGCTAGAAGTAGCGGGGGGCTAAGCTCCTACAATGAGCAGTTCTTC.

CDR3 residues: CASSLRGVRDNEQYF. CDR3 in DNA: TGTGCCAGCAGTCTCCGCGGCGTGCGTGACAATGAGCAGTACTTC. The chain is built from TRBV28 and TRBJ2-5, with D unclear. The CDR3 totals 15 residues. Germline CDR1 reads MDHEN; CDR2 reads SYDVKM. Trimming took 5 bases from V and 11 from J, leaving 24 bases between them.

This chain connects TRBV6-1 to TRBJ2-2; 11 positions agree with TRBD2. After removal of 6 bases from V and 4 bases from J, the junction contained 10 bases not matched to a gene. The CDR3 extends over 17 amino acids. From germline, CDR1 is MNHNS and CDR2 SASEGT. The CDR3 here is CASSGTSGPIGTGELFF. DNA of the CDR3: TGTGCCAGCAGCGGGACTAGCGGCCCGATAGGCACCGGGGAGCTGTTTTTT.

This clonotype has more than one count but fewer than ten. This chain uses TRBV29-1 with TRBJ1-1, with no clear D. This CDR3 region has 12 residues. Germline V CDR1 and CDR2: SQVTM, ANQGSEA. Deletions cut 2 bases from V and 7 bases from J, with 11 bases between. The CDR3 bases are TGCAGCGTTGAAACACAGTTCGGTGAAGCTTTCTTT. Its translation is CSVETQFGEAFF.

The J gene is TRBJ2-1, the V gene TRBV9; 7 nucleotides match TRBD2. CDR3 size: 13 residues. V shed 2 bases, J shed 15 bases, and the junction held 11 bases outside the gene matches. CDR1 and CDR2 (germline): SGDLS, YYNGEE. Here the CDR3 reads CASSVRLAEDRFF. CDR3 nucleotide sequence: TGTGCCAGCAGCGTTAGGCTAGCGGAGGATCGGTTCTTC.

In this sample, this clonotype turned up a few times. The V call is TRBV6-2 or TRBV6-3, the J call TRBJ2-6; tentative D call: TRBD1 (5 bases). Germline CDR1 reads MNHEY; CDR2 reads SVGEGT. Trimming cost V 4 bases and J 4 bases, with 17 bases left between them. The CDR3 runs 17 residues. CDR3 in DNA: TGTGCCAGCAGTTTCGTGGGGCGACGTTTCGGGGCCAACGTCCTGACTTTC. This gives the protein CASSFVGRRFGANVLTF.

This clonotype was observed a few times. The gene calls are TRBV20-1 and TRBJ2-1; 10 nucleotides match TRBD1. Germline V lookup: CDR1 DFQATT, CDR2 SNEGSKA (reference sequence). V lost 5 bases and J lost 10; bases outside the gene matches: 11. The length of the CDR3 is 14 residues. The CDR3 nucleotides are TGCAGTGCTTCCCGGGACAGGGGAATTGGGGAGCAGTTCTTC. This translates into CSASRDRGIGEQFF.

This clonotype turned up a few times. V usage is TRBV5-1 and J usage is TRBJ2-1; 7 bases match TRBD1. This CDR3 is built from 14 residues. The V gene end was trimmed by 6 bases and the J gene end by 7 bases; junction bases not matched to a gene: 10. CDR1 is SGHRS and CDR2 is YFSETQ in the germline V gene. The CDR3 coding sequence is TGCGCCAGCAACCTCCAGCCGACAGGGAATGAGCAGTTCTTC. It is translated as CASNLQPTGNEQFF.

CDR3 sequence reads: CSARGESLNQPQHF. CDR3 coding DNA: TGCAGTGCGCGCGGGGAGAGCCTCAATCAGCCCCAGCATTTT. The chain links TRBV20-1 to TRBJ1-5; D is ambiguous. Trimming shortened V by 6 bases and J by 3 bases, and 15 bases separated the two germline ends. The germline V gene encodes CDR1 DFQATT and CDR2 SNEGSKA (reference sequence). The CDR3 covers 14 residues.

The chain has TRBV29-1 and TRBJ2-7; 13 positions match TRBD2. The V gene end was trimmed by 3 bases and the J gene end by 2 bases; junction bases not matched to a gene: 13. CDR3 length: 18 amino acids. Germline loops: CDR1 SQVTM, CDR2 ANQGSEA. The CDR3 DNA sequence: TGCAGCGTTGAGGGGGTTGGACTAGCGGGAGCTAACCCCTACGAGCAGTACTTC. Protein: CSVEGVGLAGANPYEQYF.

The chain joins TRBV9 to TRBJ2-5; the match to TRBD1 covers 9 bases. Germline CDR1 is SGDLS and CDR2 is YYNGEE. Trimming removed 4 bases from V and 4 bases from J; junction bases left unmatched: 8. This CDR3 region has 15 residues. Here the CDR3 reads CASSLGGTGTETQYF. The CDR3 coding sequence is TGTGCCAGCAGCTTAGGGGGGACAGGGACAGAGACCCAGTACTTC.

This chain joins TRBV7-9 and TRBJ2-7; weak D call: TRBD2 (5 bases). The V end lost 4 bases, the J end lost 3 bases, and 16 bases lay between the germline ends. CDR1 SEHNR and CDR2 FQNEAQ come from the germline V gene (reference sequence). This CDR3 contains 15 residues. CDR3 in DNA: TGTGCCAGCAGCTCAGGCACGGACTTGAACTACGAGCAGTACTTC. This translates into CASSSGTDLNYEQYF.

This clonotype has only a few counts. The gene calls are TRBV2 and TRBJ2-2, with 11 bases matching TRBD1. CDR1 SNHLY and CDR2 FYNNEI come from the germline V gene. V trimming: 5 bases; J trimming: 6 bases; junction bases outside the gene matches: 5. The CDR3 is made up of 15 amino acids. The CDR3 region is CASSSDRGLSGELFF. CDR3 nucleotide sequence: TGTGCCAGCAGTTCGGACAGGGGGCTTTCCGGGGAGCTGTTTTTT. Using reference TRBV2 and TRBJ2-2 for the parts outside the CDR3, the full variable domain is EPEVTQTPSHQVTQMGQEVILRCVPISNHLYFYWYRQILGQKVEFLVSFYNNEISEKSEIFDDQFSVERPDGSNFTLKIRSTKLEDSAMYFCASSSDRGLSGELFFGEGSRLTVL.

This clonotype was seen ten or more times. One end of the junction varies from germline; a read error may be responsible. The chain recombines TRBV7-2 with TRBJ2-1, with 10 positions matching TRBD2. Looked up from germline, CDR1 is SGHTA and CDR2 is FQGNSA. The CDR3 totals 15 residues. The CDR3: CASSLGAGGGNEQFF. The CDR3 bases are TGTGCCAGCAGTTTAGGAGCGGGAGGGGGGAATGAGCAGTTCTTC.

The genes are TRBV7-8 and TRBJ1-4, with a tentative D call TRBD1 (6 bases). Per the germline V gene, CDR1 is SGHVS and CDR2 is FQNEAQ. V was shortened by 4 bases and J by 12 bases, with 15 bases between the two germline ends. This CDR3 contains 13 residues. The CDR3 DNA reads TGTGCCAGCAGCTCTAGGACAGACGGGGAACTGTTTTTT. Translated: CASSSRTDGELFF.

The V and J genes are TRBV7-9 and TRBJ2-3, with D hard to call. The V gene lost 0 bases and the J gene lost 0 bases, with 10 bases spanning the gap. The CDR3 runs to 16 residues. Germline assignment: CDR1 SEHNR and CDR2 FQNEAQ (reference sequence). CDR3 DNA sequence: TGTGCCAGCAGCTTAGCGACGGTGTTGAGCACAGATACGCAGTATTTT. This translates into CASSLATVLSTDTQYF. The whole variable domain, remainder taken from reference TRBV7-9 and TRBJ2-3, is DTGVSQNPRHKITKRGQNVTFRCDPISEHNRLYWYRQTLGQGPEFLTYFQNEAQLEKSRLLSDRFSAERPKGSFSTLEIQRTEQGDSAMYLCASSLATVLSTDTQYFGPGTRLTVL.

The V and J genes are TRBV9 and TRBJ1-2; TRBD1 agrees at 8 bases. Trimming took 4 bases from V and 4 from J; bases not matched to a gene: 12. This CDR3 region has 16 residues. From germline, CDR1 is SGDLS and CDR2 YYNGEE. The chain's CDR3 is CASSSSSGQEFYGYTF. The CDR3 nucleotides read TGTGCCAGCAGCTCTAGCTCGGGACAGGAATTCTATGGCTACACCTTC.

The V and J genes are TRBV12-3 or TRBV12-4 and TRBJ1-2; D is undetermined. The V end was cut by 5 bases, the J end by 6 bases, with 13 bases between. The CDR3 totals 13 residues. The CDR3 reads CASSQTVFDGYTF. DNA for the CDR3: TGTGCCAGCAGTCAGACGGTATTCGATGGCTACACCTTC.

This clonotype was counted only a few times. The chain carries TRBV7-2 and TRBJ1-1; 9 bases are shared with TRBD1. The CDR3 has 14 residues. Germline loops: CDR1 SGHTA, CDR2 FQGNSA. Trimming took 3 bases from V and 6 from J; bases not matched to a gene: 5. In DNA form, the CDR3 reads TGTGCCAGCAGCTTCCGGGACAGGGCCGCTGAAGCTTTCTTT. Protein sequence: CASSFRDRAAEAFF.

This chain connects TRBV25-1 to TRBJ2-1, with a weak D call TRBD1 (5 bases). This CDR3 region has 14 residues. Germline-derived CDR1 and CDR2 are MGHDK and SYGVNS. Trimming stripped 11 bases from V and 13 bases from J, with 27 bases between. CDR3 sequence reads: CADDLQASAETQFF. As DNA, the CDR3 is TGTGCCGACGATCTACAGGCTTCAGCCGAGACCCAGTTCTTC.

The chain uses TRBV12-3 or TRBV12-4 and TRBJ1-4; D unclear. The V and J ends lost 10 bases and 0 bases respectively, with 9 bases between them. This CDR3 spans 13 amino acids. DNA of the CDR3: TGTGCCACCTGGGGTGCAACTAATGAAAAACTGTTTTTT. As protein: CATWGATNEKLFF.

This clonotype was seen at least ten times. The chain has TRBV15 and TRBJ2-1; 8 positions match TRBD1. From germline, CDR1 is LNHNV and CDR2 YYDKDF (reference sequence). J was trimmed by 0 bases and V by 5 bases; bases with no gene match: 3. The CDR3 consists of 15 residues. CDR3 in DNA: TGTGCCACCAGCCGGGACAGGAGCTCCTACAATGAGCAGTTCTTC. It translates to CATSRDRSSYNEQFF.

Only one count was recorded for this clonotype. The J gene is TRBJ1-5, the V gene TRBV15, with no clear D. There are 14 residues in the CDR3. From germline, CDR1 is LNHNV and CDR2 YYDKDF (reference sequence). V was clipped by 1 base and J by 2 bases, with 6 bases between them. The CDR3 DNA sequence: TGTGCCACCAGCAGAGGGGTTGGCAATCAGCCCCAGCATTTT. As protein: CATSRGVGNQPQHF. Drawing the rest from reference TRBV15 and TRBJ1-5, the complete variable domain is DAMVIQNPRYQVTQFGKPVTLSCSQTLNHNVMYWYQQKSSQAPKLLFHYYDKDFNNEADTPDNFQSRRPNTSFCFLDIRSPGLGDTAMYLCATSRGVGNQPQHFGDGTRLSIL.

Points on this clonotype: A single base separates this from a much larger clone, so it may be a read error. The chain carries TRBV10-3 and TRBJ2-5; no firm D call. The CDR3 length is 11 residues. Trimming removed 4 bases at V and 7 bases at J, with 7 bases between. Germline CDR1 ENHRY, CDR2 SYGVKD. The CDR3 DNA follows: TGTGCCATCAGTGTGGCTGGGACCCAGTACTTC. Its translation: CAISVAGTQYF.

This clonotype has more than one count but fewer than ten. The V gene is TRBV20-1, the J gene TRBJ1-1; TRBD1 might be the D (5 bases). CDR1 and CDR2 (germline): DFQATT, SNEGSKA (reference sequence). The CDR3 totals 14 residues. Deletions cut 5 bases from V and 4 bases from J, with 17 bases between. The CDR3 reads CSAPREGRATEAFF. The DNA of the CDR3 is TGCAGTGCTCCCCGGGAGGGGAGGGCCACTGAAGCTTTCTTT.

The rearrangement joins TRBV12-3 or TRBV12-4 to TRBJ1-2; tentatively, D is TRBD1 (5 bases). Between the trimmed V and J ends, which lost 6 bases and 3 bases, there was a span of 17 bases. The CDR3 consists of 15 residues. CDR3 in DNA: TGTGCCAGCAGACCTACAGTCATCAGGGACTATGGCTACACCTTC. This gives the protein CASRPTVIRDYGYTF.

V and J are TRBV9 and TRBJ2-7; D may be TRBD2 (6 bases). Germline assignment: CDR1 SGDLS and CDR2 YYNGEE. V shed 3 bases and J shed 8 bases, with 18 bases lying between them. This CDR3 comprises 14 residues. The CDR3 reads CASSASGLEYKQYF. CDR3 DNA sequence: TGTGCCAGCAGCGCCAGCGGGCTAGAGTACAAGCAGTACTTC.

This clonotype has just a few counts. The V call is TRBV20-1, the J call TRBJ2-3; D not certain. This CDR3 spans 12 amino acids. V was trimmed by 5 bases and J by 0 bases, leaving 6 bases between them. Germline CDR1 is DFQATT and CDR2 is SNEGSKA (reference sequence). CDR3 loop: CSADTSTDTQYF. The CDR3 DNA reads TGCAGTGCTGACACTAGCACAGATACGCAGTATTTT.